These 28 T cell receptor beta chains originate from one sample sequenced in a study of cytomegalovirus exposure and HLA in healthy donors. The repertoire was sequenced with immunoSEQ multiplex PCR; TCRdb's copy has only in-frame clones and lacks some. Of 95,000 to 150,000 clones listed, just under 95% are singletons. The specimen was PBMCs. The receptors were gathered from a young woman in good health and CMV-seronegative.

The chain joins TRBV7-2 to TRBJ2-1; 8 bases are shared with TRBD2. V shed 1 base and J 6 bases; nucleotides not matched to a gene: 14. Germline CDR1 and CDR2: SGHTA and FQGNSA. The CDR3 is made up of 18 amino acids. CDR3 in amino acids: CASSLGGPIAGPTNEQFF. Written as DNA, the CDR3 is TGTGCCAGCAGCTTAGGTGGGCCCATAGCGGGACCTACCAATGAGCAGTTCTTC. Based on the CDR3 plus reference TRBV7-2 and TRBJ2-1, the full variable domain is GAGVSQSPSNKVTEKGKDVELRCDPISGHTALYWYRQSLGQGLEFLIYFQGNSAPDKSGLPSDRFSAERTGGSVSTLTIQRTQQEDSAVYLCASSLGGPIAGPTNEQFFGPGTRLTVL.

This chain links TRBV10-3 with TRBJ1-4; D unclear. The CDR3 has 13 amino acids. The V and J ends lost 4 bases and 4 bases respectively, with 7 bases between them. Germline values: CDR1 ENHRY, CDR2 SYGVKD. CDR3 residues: CAISGLSNEKLFF. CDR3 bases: TGTGCCATCAGTGGGTTGAGTAATGAAAAACTGTTTTTT.

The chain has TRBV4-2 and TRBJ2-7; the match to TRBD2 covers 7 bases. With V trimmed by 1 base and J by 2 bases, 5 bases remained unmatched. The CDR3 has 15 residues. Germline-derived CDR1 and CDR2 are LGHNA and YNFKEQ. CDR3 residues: CASSQGEGGAYEQYF. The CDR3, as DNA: TGTGCCAGCAGCCAAGGGGAGGGCGGGGCCTACGAGCAGTACTTC.

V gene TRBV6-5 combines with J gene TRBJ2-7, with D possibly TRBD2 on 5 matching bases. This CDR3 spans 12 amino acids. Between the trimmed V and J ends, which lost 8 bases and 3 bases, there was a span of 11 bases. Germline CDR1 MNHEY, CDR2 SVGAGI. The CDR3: CASSLGGYEQYF. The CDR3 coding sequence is TGTGCCAGCTCCCTTGGAGGCTACGAGCAGTACTTC.

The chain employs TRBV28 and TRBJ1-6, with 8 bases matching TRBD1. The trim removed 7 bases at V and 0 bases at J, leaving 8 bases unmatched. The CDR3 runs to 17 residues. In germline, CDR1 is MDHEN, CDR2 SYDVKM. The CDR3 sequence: CASTLGQGGSYNSPLHF. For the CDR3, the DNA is TGTGCCAGCACACTAGGACAGGGCGGCTCCTATAATTCACCCCTCCACTTT.

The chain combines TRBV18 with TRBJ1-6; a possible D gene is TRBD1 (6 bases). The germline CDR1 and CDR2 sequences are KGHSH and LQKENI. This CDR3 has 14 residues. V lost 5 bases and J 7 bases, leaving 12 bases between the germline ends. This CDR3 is CASSSTGLNSPLHF. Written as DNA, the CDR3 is TGTGCCAGCTCATCTACAGGGCTGAATTCACCCCTCCACTTT. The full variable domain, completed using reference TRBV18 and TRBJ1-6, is NAGVMQNPRHLVRRRGQEARLRCSPMKGHSHVYWYRQLPEEGLKFMVYLQKENIIDESGMPKERFSAEFPKEGPSILRIQQVVRGDSAAYFCASSSTGLNSPLHFGNGTRLTVT.

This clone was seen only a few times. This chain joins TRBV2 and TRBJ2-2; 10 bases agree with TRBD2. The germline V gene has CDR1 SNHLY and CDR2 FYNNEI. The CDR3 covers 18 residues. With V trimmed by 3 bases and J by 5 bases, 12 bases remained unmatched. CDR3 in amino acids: CASSDLVAGGVGTGELFF. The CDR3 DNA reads TGTGCCAGCAGTGATTTGGTAGCGGGAGGAGTAGGAACCGGGGAGCTGTTTTTT.

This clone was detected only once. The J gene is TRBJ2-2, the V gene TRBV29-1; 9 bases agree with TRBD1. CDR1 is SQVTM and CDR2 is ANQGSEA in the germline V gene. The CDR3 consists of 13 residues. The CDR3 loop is CSGGQGNTGELFF. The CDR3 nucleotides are TGCAGTGGGGGACAGGGGAACACCGGGGAGCTGTTTTTT.

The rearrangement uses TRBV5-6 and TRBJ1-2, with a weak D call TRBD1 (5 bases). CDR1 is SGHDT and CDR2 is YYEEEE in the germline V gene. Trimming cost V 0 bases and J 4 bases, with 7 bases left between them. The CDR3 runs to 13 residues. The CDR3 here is CASSLGQSYGYTF. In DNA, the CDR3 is TGTGCCAGCAGCTTGGGACAGAGCTATGGCTACACCTTC. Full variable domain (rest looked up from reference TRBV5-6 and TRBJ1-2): DAGVTQSPTHLIKTRGQQVTLRCSPKSGHDTVSWYQQALGQGPQFIFQYYEEEERQRGNFPDRFSGHQFPNYSSELNVNALLLGDSALYLCASSLGQSYGYTFGSGTRLTVV.

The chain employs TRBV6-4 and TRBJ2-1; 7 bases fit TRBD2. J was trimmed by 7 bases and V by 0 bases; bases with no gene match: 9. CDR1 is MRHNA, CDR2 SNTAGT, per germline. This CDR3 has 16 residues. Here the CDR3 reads CASSDSMWEGINEQFF. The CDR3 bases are TGTGCCAGCAGTGACTCGATGTGGGAGGGGATAAATGAGCAGTTCTTC.

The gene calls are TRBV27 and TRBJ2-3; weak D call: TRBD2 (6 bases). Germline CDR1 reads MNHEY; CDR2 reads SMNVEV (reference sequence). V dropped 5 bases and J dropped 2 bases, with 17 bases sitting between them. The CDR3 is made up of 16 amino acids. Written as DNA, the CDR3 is TGTGCCAGCAGTCCGGGGACTCAGCTTTCCACAGATACGCAGTATTTT. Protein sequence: CASSPGTQLSTDTQYF.

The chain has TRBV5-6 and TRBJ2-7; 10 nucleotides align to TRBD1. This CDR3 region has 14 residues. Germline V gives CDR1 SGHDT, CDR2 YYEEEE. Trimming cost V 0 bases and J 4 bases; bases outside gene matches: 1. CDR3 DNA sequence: TGTGCCAGCAGCTTGGGGACAGGGGGATACGAGCAGTACTTC. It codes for CASSLGTGGYEQYF.

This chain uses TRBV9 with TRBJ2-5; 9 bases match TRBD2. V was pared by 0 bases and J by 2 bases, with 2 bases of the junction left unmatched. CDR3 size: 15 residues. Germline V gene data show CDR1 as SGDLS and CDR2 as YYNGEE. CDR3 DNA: TGTGCCAGCAGCGTAGTTGCGGGGGGGCAAGAGACCCAGTACTTC. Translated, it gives CASSVVAGGQETQYF. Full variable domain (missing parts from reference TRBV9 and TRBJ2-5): DSGVTQTPKHLITATGQRVTLRCSPRSGDLSVYWYQQSLDQGLQFLIQYYNGEERAKGNILERFSAQQFPDLHSELNLSSLELGDSALYFCASSVVAGGQETQYFGPGTRLLVL.

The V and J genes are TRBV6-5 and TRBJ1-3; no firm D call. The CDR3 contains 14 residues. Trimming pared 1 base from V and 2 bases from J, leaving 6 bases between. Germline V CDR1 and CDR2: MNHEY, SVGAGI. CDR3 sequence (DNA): TGTGCCAGCAGTTACTTAGGAGCTGGAAACACCATATATTTT. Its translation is CASSYLGAGNTIYF.

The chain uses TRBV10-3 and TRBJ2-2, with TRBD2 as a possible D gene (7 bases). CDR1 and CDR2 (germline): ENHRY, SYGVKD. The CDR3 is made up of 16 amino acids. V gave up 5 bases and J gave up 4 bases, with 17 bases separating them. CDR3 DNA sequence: TGTGCCATCAGTATGTGGGGGGGCGCGGGCACCGGGGAGCTGTTTTTT. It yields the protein CAISMWGGAGTGELFF.

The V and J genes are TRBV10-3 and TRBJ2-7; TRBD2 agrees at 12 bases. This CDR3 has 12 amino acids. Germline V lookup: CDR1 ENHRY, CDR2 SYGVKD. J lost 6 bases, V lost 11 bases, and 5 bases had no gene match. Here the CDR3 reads CASSGGAGEQYF. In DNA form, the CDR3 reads TGTGCCTCTAGCGGGGGGGCCGGCGAGCAGTACTTC.

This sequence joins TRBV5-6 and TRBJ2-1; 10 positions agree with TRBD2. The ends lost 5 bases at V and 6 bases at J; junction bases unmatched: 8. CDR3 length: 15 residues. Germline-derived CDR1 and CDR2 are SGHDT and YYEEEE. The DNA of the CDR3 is TGTGCCAGCAGACAGCTAGCGGGAGCCCCCAATGAGCAGTTCTTC. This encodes CASRQLAGAPNEQFF.

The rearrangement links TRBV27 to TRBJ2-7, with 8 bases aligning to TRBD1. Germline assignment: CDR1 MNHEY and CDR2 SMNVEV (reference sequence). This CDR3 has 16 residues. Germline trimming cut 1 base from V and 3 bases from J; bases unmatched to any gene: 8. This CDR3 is CASSLLGQGGFYEQYF. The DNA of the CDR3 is TGTGCCAGCAGTTTATTAGGACAGGGAGGTTTCTACGAGCAGTACTTC.

The CDR3 DNA is TGCGCCAGCAGTGCCAGGGTCGGTGAAAAACTGTTTTTT. Its protein product is CASSARVGEKLFF. The chain links TRBV10-1 to TRBJ1-4, with D possibly being TRBD1 (5 bases). Germline assignment: CDR1 WNHNN and CDR2 SYGVQD (reference sequence). The ends were cut back, 4 bases at V and 7 bases at J, with 10 bases in the middle. The CDR3 has 13 residues.

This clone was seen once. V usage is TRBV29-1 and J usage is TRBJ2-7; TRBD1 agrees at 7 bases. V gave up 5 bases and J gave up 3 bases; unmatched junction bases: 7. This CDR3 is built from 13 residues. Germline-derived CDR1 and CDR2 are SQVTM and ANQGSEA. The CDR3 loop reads CSVKTGQNYEQYF. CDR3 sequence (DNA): TGCAGCGTTAAAACGGGACAGAACTACGAGCAGTACTTC.

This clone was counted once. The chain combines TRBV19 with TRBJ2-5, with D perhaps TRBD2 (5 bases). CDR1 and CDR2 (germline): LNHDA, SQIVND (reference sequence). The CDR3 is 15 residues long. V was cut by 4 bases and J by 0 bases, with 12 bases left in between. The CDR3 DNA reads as TGTGCCAGTAGTAGAGGAGGACCGTACCAAGAGACCCAGTACTTC. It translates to CASSRGGPYQETQYF. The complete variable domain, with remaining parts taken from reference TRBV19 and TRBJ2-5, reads DGGITQSPKYLFRKEGQNVTLSCEQNLNHDAMYWYRQDPGQGLRLIYYSQIVNDFQKGDIAEGYSVSREKKESFPLTVTSAQKNPTAFYLCASSRGGPYQETQYFGPGTRLLVL.

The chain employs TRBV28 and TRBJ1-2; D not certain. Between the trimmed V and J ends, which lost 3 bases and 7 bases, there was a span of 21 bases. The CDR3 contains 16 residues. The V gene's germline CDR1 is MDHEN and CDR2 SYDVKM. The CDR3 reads CASSFAEKDGGIGYTF. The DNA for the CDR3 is TGTGCCAGCAGTTTCGCTGAGAAGGACGGAGGAATTGGCTACACCTTC.

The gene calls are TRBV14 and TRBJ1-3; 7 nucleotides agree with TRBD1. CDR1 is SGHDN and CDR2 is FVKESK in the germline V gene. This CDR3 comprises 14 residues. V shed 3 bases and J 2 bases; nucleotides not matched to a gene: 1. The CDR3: CASSQGTAGNTIYF. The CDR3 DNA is TGTGCCAGCAGCCAGGGGACAGCTGGAAACACCATATATTTT.

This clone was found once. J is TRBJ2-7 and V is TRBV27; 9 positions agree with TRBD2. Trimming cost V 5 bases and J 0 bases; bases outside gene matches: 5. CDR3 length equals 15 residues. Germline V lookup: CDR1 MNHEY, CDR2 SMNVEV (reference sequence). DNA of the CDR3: TGTGCCAGCAGTGGGGGTAGCGGGAGCTCCTACGAGCAGTACTTC. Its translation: CASSGGSGSSYEQYF.

The CDR3 sequence is CASSSWGGIVSPGTGELFF. For the CDR3, the DNA is TGTGCCAGCAGCTCCTGGGGGGGTATTGTTAGCCCCGGAACCGGGGAGCTGTTTTTT. The V gene is TRBV7-3, the J gene TRBJ2-2, with 7 bases fitting TRBD2. The length of the CDR3 is 19 residues. CDR1 and CDR2 (germline): SGHTA, FQGTGA. The V segment lost 4 bases and the J segment 5 bases; nucleotides outside the gene matches: 19. Filled out from reference TRBV7-3 and TRBJ2-2, the complete variable domain reads GAGVSQTPSNKVTEKGKYVELRCDPISGHTALYWYRQSLGQGPEFLIYFQGTGAADDSGLPNDRFFAVRPEGSVSTLKIQRTERGDSAVYLCASSSWGGIVSPGTGELFFGEGSRLTVL.

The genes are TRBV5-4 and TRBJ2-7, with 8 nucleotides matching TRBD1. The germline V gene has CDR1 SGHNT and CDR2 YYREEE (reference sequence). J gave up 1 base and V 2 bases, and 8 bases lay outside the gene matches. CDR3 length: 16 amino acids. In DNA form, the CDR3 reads TGTGCCAGCAGCTTACCGGGACAGGAGGTTTCCTACGAGCAGTACTTC. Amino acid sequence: CASSLPGQEVSYEQYF.

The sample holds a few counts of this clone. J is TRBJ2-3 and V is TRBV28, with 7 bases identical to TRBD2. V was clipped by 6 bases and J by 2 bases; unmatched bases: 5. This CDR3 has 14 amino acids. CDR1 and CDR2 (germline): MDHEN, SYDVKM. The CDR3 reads CASRGGLVTDTQYF. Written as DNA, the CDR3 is TGTGCCAGCAGGGGAGGACTAGTCACAGATACGCAGTATTTT.

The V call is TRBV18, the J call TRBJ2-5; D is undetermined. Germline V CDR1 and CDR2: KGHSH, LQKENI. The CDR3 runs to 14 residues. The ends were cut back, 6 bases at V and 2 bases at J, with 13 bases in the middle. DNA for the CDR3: TGTGCCAGCTCCACGGCGGCAGCACAAGAGACCCAGTACTTC. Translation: CASSTAAAQETQYF.